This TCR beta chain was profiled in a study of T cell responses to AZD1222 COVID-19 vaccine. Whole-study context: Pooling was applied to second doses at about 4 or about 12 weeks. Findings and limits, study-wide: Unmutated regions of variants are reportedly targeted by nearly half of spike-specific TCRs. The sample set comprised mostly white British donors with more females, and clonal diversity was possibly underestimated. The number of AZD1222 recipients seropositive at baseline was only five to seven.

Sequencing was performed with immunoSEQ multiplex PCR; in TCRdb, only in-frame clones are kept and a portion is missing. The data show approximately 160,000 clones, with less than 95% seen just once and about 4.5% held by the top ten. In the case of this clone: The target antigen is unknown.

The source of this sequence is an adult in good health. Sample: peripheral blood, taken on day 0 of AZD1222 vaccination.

The chain's CDR3 is CAWSPRGNWIYEQYF. The CDR3 bases are TGTGCCTGGAGTCCACGTGGGAATTGGATCTACGAGCAGTACTTC. J is TRBJ2-7 and V is TRBV30; D unresolved. Germline CDR1 is GTSNPN and CDR2 is SVGIG (reference sequence). The V end was cut by 2 bases, the J end by 3 bases, with 17 bases between. The CDR3 runs 15 residues. The entire variable domain, with the rest obtained from reference TRBV30 and TRBJ2-7, is as follows: SQTIHQWPATLVQPVGSPLSLECTVEGTSNPNLYWYRQAAGRGLQLLFYSVGIGQISSEVPQNLSASRPQDRQFILSSKKLLLSDSGFYLCAWSPRGNWIYEQYFGPGTRLTVT.